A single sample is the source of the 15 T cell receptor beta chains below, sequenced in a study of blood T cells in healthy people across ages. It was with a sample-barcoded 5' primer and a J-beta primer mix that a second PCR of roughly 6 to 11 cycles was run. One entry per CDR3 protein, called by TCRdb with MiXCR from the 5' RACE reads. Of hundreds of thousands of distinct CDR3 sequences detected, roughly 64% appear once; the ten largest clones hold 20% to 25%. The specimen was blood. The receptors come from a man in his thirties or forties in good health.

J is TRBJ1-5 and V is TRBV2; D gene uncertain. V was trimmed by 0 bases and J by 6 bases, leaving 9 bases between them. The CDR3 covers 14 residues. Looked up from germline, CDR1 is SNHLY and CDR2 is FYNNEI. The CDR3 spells CASSEAKAGQPQHF. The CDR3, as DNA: TGTGCCAGCAGTGAAGCTAAGGCCGGTCAGCCCCAGCATTTT.

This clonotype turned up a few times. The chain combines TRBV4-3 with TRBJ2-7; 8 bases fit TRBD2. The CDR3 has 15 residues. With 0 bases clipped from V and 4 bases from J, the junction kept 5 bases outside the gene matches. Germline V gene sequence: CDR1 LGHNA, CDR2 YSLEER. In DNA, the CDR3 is TGCGCCAGCAGCCAAGATAACTCGGGAGGGTACGAGCAGTACTTC. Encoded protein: CASSQDNSGGYEQYF.

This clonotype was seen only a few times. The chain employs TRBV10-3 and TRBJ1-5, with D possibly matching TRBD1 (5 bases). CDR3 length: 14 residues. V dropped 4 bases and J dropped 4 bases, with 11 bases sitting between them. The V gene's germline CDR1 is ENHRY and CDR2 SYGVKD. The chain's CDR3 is CAISGEGRNQPQHF. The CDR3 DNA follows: TGTGCCATCAGTGGGGAGGGGAGGAATCAGCCCCAGCATTTT.

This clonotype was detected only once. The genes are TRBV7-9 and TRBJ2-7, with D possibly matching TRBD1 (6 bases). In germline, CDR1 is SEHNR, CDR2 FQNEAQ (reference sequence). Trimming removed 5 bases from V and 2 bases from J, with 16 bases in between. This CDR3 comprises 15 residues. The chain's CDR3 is CASSARDTVTYEQYF. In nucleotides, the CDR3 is TGTGCCAGCAGCGCTCGGGACACGGTGACCTACGAGCAGTACTTC.

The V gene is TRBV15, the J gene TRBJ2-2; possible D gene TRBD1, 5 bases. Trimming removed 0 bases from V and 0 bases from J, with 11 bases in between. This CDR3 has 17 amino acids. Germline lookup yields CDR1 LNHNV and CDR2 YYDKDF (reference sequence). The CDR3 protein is CATSRDQVTANTGELFF. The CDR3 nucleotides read TGTGCCACCAGCAGAGATCAGGTGACAGCGAACACCGGGGAGCTGTTTTTT.

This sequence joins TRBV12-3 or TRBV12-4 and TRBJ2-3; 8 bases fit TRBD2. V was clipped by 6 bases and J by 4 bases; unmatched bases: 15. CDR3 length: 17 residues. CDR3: CASSRAERGLTADTQYF. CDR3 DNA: TGTGCCAGCAGCCGGGCGGAGCGGGGGTTGACGGCAGATACGCAGTATTTT.

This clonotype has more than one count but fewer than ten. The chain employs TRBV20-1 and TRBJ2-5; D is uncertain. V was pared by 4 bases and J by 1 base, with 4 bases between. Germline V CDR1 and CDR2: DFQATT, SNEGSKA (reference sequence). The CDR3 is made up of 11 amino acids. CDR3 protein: CSAMPQETQYF. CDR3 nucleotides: TGCAGTGCTATGCCCCAAGAGACCCAGTACTTC.

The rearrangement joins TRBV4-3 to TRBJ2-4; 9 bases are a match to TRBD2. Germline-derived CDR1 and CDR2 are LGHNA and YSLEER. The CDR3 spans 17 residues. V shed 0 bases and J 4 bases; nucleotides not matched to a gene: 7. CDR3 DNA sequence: TGCGCCAGCAGCCAAGAGTTAGCGGGAGTTAGAAAAAACATTCAGTACTTC. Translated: CASSQELAGVRKNIQYF.

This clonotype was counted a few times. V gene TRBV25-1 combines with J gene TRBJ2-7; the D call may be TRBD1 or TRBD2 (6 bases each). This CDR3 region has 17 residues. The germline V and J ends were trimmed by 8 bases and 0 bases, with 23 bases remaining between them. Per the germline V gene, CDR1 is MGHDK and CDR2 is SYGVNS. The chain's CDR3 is CASGSIPGAGSSYEQYF. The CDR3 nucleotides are TGTGCCAGCGGATCCATCCCGGGGGCTGGTAGCTCCTACGAGCAGTACTTC.

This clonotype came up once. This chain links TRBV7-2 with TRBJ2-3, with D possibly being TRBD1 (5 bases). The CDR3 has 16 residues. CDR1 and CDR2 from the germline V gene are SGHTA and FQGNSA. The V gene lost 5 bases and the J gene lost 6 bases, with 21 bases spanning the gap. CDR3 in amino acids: CASSLVGPSLPDTQYF. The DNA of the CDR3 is TGTGCCAGCAGCCTAGTGGGGCCCTCCCTTCCCGATACGCAGTATTTT.

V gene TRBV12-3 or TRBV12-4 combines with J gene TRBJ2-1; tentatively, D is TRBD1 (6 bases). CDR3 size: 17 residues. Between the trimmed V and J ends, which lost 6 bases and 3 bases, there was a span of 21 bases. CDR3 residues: CASRPGQTGNIYNEQFF. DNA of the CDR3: TGTGCCAGCAGACCCGGCCAGACAGGTAACATCTACAATGAGCAGTTCTTC.

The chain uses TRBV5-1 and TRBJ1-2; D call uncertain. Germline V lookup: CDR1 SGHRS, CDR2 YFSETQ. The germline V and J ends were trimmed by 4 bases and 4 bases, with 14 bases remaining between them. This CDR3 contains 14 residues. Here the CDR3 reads CASSPSQFLYGYTF. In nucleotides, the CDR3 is TGCGCCAGCAGCCCCAGCCAGTTCCTCTATGGCTACACCTTC.

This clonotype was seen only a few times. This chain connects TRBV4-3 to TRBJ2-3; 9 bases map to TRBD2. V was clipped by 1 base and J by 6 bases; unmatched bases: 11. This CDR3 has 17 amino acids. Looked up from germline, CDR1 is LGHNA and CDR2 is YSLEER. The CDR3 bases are TGCGCCAGCAGCCAAGTCGAACGCGGGAGGGCCGGGGATACGCAGTATTTT. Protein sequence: CASSQVERGRAGDTQYF.

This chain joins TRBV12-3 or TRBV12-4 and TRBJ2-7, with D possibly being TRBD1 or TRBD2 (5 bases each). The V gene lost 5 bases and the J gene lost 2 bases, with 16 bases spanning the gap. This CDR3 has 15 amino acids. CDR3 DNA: TGTGCCAGCAGTACAGACAGCGGATCCGCCTACGAGCAGTACTTC. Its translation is CASSTDSGSAYEQYF.

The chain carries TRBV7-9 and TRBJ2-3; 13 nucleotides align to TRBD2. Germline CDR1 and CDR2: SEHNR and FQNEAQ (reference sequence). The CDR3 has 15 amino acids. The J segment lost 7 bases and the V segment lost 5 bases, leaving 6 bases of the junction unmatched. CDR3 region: CASSGSGTSGNTQYF. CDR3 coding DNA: TGTGCCAGCAGCGGGTCCGGGACTAGCGGGAATACGCAGTATTTT.